This T cell receptor beta chain was identified during a study of human T cells and chemical hapten exposure. Across the whole study: Women made up most patients, who had alopecia areata, totalis or universalis. Notes on the study in general: Patch test score showed a positive correlation with PT1 expanded TCR counts.

TCRdb called the RACE reads again in MiXCR, with one record for every CDR3 protein. The data show nearly 80,000 distinct CDR3 sequences, with approximately 10% seen just once and 1.1% to 1.5% held by the top ten. Described time point: patch test 1, 2 weeks after DPC sensitization. Treatment indicated: therapeutic diphenylcyclopropenone sensitization with weekly scalp DPC. Regarding this clonotype: Its antigen is as yet unknown.

This sequence originates from a woman aged 45-59 years with alopecia areata. Some clones in this sample may be carry-over from other donors' samples. Sample: whole blood, taken in connection with sensitization to the hapten diphenylcyclopropenone (DPC).

The CDR3 sequence: CSVESDSETQYF. In nucleotides, the CDR3 is TGCAGCGTTGAATCGGACAGTGAGACCCAGTACTTC. The chain joins TRBV29-1 to TRBJ2-5, with a possible D match to TRBD1 (6 bases). The CDR3 sequence is 12 residues long. CDR1 SQVTM and CDR2 ANQGSEA come from the germline V gene. V was pared by 2 bases and J by 5 bases, with 9 bases between.